This T cell receptor (beta chain) was sequenced for a study of blood T cell repertoires in COVID-19. Background on the study: The cDNA or gDNA used as material had been derived from T cells, B-cell-depleted T cells, or PBMCs.

Clinical history as reported by participants underpinned cohort assignment. Germline V lookup: CDR1 SNHLY, CDR2 FYNNEI. V lost 6 bases, J lost 5 bases, and 5 bases stayed unmatched. The CDR3 length is 14 residues. Produced via immunoSEQ multiplex PCR; TCRdb's table is partial and in-frame only. The repertoire holds about 150,000 clones, with approximately 83% as singletons. The rearrangement links TRBV2 to TRBJ2-7; TRBD2 aligns across 12 bases. The sequence came from a middle-aged man who had recovered from COVID-19. The sequenced sample was PBMCs or T cells enriched from blood (not recorded which). The CDR3 bases are TGTGCCAGCAGCCGGACTAGCGGGGCCGACGAGCAGTACTTC. The encoded protein is CASSRTSGADEQYF.